Listed below are T cell receptor beta chains from one sample, sequenced in a study of cytomegalovirus exposure and HLA in healthy donors. Produced via immunoSEQ multiplex PCR; TCRdb's table is partial and in-frame only. The data hold approximately 190,000 clones, with over 80% observed a single time. Sequencing was carried out using PBMCs. Receptor source: a man aged 25 to 45 in good health and CMV-seronegative. Both conserved end residues are part of each CDR3. A D gene is named only where the DNA matches it firmly. The size field is filled for only some rows; it gives once, few, many or a size class.

v_gene	abundance	d_gene	j_gene	CDR3aa	CDR3nt
TRBV7-6	NA	NA	TRBJ2-7	CASSLEITGSYEQYF	TGTGCCAGCAGCTTAGAGATCACAGGTTCCTACGAGCAGTACTTC
TRBV28	NA	NA	TRBJ1-4	CASSQHRADEKLFF	TGTGCCAGCAGTCAGCACAGGGCGGATGAAAAACTGTTTTTT
TRBV19	NA	TRBD2	TRBJ2-2	CASSTPAGTSGSGELFF	TGTGCCAGTAGTACACCCGCCGGGACTAGCGGGAGCGGGGAGCTGTTTTTT
TRBV7-9	NA	TRBD2	TRBJ2-7	CSSSYRGGDSYEQYF	TGTTCCAGCAGCTATCGGGGGGGGGACTCCTACGAGCAGTACTTC
TRBV5-4	NA	NA	TRBJ1-5	CASSFWDSGQPQHF	TGTGCCAGCAGTTTCTGGGACTCGGGTCAGCCCCAGCATTTT
TRBV19	once	NA	TRBJ1-3	CASETPGHPISGNTIYF	TGTGCCAGCGAAACTCCGGGACACCCTATCTCTGGAAACACCATATATTTT
TRBV7-9	few	TRBD2	TRBJ2-1	CASSLGAGTSGGDEQFF	TGTGCCAGCAGCTTAGGGGCCGGGACTAGCGGGGGGGATGAGCAGTTCTTC
TRBV25-1	once	TRBD1	TRBJ2-5	CASSVPKGQGKETQYF	TGTGCCAGCAGTGTCCCCAAAGGACAGGGTAAAGAGACCCAGTACTTC
TRBV27	few	NA	TRBJ2-7	CASRSAAYEQYF	TGTGCCAGCAGATCAGCGGCGTACGAGCAGTACTTC
TRBV5-4	NA	TRBD2	TRBJ2-3	CASSLTGGPQDTQYF	TGTGCCAGCAGCTTGACGGGGGGGCCTCAAGATACGCAGTATTTT
TRBV30	NA	NA	TRBJ1-1	CAWSYLNTEAFF	TGTGCCTGGAGTTATCTGAACACTGAAGCTTTCTTT
TRBV27	NA	TRBD1	TRBJ2-7	CASSYTGGSYEQYF	TGTGCCAGCAGTTATACAGGGGGTTCCTACGAGCAGTACTTC
TRBV18	NA	TRBD2	TRBJ2-1	CASSLTSGSVNEQFF	TGTGCCAGCTCACTAACTAGCGGGAGCGTAAATGAGCAGTTCTTC
TRBV9	NA	TRBD2	TRBJ2-1	CASSRLAGGITYNEQFF	TGTGCCAGCAGCCGACTAGCGGGAGGTATAACCTACAATGAGCAGTTCTTC
TRBV28	NA	NA	TRBJ2-7	CASQGEGISYEQYF	TGTGCCTCCCAAGGGGAAGGGATCTCCTACGAGCAGTACTTC
TRBV19	NA	TRBD2	TRBJ2-1	CASSIDPPGRVTIYEQFF	TGTGCCAGTAGTATAGACCCCCCCGGGAGGGTGACTATTTATGAGCAGTTCTTC
TRBV28	NA	NA	TRBJ1-5	CASEGLRGANLLPQHF	TGTGCCAGCGAGGGTCTTCGGGGGGCGAACCTTTTGCCCCAGCATTTT
TRBV4-2	few	TRBD1	TRBJ1-1	CASSQDRGNTEAFF	TGTGCCAGCAGCCAGGACAGGGGGAACACTGAAGCTTTCTTT
TRBV28	once	NA	TRBJ1-6	CASSNSPFALHF	TGTGCCAGCAGTAACAGTCCGTTTGCCCTCCACTTT
TRBV30	NA	TRBD1	TRBJ1-1	CAWSPQGAITEAFF	TGTGCCTGGAGTCCACAGGGGGCGATCACTGAAGCTTTCTTT
TRBV4-2	NA	NA	TRBJ1-4	CASSLALDLSNEKLFF	TGTGCCAGCAGCCTCGCGCTTGATCTTTCTAATGAAAAACTGTTTTTT
TRBV25-1	NA	NA	TRBJ1-2	CASSEPRWGYTF	TGTGCCAGCAGTGAGCCTAGATGGGGCTACACCTTC
TRBV2	NA	TRBD2	TRBJ2-1	CASSVGLAGGGEQFF	TGTGCCAGCAGTGTGGGACTAGCGGGAGGCGGTGAGCAGTTCTTC
TRBV10-1	NA	NA	TRBJ1-5	CASSGLSNQPQHF	TGCGCCAGCAGTGGACTGAGCAATCAGCCCCAGCATTTT
TRBV7-9	NA	NA	TRBJ1-1	CASSTDSTEAFF	TGTGCCAGCAGCACAGACAGTACCGAAGCTTTCTTT